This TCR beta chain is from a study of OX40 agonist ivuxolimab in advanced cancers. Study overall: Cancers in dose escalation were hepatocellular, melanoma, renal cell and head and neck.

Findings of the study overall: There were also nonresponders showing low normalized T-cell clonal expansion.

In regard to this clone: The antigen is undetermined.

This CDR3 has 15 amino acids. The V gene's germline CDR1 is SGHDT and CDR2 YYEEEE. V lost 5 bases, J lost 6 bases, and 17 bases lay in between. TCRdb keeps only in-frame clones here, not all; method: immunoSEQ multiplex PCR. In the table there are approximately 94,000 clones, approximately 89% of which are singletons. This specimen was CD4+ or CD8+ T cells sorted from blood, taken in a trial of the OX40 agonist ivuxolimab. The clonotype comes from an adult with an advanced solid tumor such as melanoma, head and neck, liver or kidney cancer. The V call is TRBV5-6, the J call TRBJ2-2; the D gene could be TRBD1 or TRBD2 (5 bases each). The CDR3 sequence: CASSPPGRGAGELFF. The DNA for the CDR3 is TGTGCCAGCAGTCCCCCCGGGCGAGGGGCCGGGGAGCTGTTTTTT.